This note documents a single TCR beta chain sequence. 5'RACE primed from the constant segment yielded TCR alpha and TCR beta cDNA libraries bearing sample barcodes and UMIs. TCRdb analysed the 5' RACE reads with MiXCR anew, one entry per CDR3 protein. The data contain 250,000 or so distinct CDR3 sequences, over 15% of them singletons. The sample is drawn from a study of T-cell memory formation after mild COVID-19. Overall study: The study found TCR clusters largely donor specific.

The germline V and J ends were trimmed by 3 bases and 1 base, with 15 bases remaining between them. This CDR3 spans 16 amino acids. Per germline, CDR1 MNHEY and CDR2 SVGAGI. Source material: PBMCs or a T cell subset sorted from them (not recorded which). This clonotype was obtained from a young man who had mild COVID-19 (a few samples of this study predate the infection). Cell type and time point are not known. The J gene is TRBJ1-1, the V gene TRBV6-5; D is perhaps TRBD1 (5 bases). CDR3 loop: CASSYLLAGTNTEAFF. The CDR3 nucleotides read TGTGCCAGCAGTTATTTGTTGGCAGGGACGAACACTGAAGCTTTCTTT.